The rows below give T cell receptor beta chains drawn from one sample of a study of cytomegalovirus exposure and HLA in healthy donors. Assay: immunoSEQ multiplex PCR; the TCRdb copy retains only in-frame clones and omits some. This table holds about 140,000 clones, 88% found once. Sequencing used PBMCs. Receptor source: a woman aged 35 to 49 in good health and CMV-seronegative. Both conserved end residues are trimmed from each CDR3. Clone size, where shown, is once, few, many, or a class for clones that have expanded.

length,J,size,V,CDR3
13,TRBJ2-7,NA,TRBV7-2,ASSPRGGDDHEQY
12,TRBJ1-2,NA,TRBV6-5,ASSYSRDSYGYT
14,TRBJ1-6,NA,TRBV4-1,ASSQDTAPEASPLH
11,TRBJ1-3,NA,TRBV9,ASTAGSGNTIY
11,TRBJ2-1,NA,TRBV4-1,ASSQGSAEEQF
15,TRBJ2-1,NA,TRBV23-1,ASSHRRAGALGDEQF
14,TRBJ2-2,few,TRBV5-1,ASSPEGSPNTGELF
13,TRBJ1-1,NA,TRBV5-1,ASSLVGRGNTEAF
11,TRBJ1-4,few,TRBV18,ASSRGENEKLF
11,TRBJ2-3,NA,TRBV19,ASSTGVRGSQY
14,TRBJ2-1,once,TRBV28,ASSFPLAGTYNEQF
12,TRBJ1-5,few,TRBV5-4,ASSLAGVNQPQH
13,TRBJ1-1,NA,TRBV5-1,ASSKLSGGGTEAF
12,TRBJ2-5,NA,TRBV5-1,ASSPQGGQETQY
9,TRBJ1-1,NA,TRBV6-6,ATTEFLGAF
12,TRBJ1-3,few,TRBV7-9,ASSRTGVENTIY